This T cell receptor (beta chain) comes out of a study of cytomegalovirus exposure and HLA in healthy donors. Study outcomes and limitations: Altogether, 150 or so TCR beta chains were recorded as cytomegalovirus-associated.

The method was immunoSEQ multiplex PCR; TCRdb's version includes in-frame clones alone and lacks a portion of them. The sample holds more than 200,000 clones, over 75% seen once. V shed 4 bases and J shed 3 bases, with 15 bases lying between them. Germline V gene sequence: CDR1 GTSNPN, CDR2 SVGIG (reference sequence). The CDR3 length is 15 residues. Details on this clone: What it recognizes is unknown.

This chain links TRBV30 with TRBJ2-2; weak D call: TRBD1 (6 bases). The sample consisted of PBMCs. The TCR originated in a man aged 18 to 29 in good health and CMV-seropositive. The CDR3 is CAWKWRKGDTGELFF. CDR3 nucleotide sequence: TGTGCCTGGAAATGGAGAAAGGGGGACACCGGGGAGCTGTTTTTT.